Listed below are T cell receptor beta chains from one sample, sequenced in a study of T cell changes during pregnancy in multiple sclerosis. The data were produced by immunoSEQ multiplex PCR, yet TCRdb's version contains in-frame clones alone and is incomplete. The profile covers over 30,000 clones, with around 92% appearing a single time and roughly 0.72% taken by the ten largest. The input for sequencing was CD4+ T cells from peripheral blood mononuclear cells, taken in the third trimester of pregnancy. The receptors shown here come from a female donor with multiple sclerosis, enrolled in a pregnancy study. CDR3s include the opening cysteine and the closing phenylalanine or tryptophan. The order of the fields is clone size, D gene, J gene, V gene, CDR3 protein, CDR3 DNA. A D gene is named only where the DNA matches it firmly. The listing skips clone size in some rows; elsewhere it reads once, few, many or a size class.

NA TRBD2 TRBJ2-6 TRBV19 CASSISAGAGANVLTF TGTGCCAGTAGTATCTCCGCGGGAGCAGGGGCCAACGTCCTGACTTTC
NA NA TRBJ2-7 TRBV19 CASSIGGLTYEQYF TGTGCCAGTAGTATCGGCGGACTAACCTACGAGCAGTACTTC
NA TRBD2 TRBJ2-7 TRBV10-3 CAISESISGRYEQYF TGTGCCATCAGTGAGTCAATTAGCGGGAGGTACGAGCAGTACTTC
once NA TRBJ2-5 TRBV2 CASSGTERGTQYF TGTGCCAGCAGTGGGACAGAGCGAGGGACCCAGTACTTC
NA NA TRBJ2-1 TRBV18 CASSPPGAYNEQFF TGTGCCAGCTCACCACCTGGAGCCTACAATGAGCAGTTCTTC
NA NA TRBJ1-3 TRBV10-1 CASSENSLGGNTIYF TGCGCCAGCAGTGAGAACAGCCTTGGAGGAAACACCATATATTTT
few NA TRBJ1-1 TRBV4-1 CASSHPSRENTEAFF TGCGCCAGCAGCCATCCAAGTCGGGAGAACACTGAAGCTTTCTTT
NA NA TRBJ2-2 TRBV19 CASSIQVLTGELFF TGTGCCAGTAGTATTCAGGTGCTCACCGGGGAGCTGTTTTTT
NA NA TRBJ1-5 TRBV19 CASVFRTGNQPQHF TGTGCCAGCGTCTTCCGGACAGGCAATCAGCCCCAGCATTTT
NA NA TRBJ2-3 TRBV5-4 CASSRGRAGAASSTDTQYF TGTGCCAGCAGCCGGGGGCGGGCGGGAGCCGCCTCGTCGACAGATACGCAGTATTTT